A selection of T cell receptor beta chains follows, all from one sample in a study of cytomegalovirus exposure and HLA in healthy donors. Produced via immunoSEQ multiplex PCR; TCRdb's table is partial and in-frame only. The data show 56,000 or so clones, 93% seen once. Sample: PBMCs. These TCRs come from a woman aged 18-29 years in good health and CMV-seropositive. Both conserved end residues are part of each CDR3. Each record gives: D gene, J gene, V gene, clone size, CDR3 protein, CDR3 DNA. A D gene is named only where the DNA matches it firmly. Part of the rows lack a size; the others show once, few, many or a class for expanded clones.

>-|TRBJ1-2|TRBV29-1|-
CSVELRRDYGYTF
TGCAGCGTTGAATTACGCAGGGACTATGGCTACACCTTC
>-|TRBJ2-1|TRBV2|-
CASRTYNEQFF
TGTGCCAGCAGGACATACAATGAGCAGTTCTTC
>-|TRBJ2-2|TRBV5-1|-
CASSSGQLNTGELFF
TGCGCCAGCAGCTCGGGACAACTGAACACCGGGGAGCTGTTTTTT
>-|TRBJ1-1|TRBV5-1|-
CASSLDRQNTEAFF
TGCGCCAGCAGCTTGGACAGGCAAAACACTGAAGCTTTCTTT
>-|TRBJ1-1|TRBV25-1|-
CASSQMRDTEAFF
TGTGCCAGCAGTCAAATGAGGGACACTGAAGCTTTCTTT
>-|TRBJ2-7|TRBV20-1|-
CSARPGSEQYF
TGCAGTGCTAGGCCAGGTAGCGAGCAGTACTTC
>TRBD1|TRBJ1-5|TRBV10-2|-
CASSGTGGYQPQHF
TGCGCCAGCAGCGGGACAGGGGGCTATCAGCCCCAGCATTTT
>TRBD2|TRBJ2-7|TRBV19|-
CASSIRGERREQYF
TGTGCCAGTAGTATTCGGGGGGAACGTCGCGAGCAGTACTTC
>-|TRBJ2-6|TRBV13|-
CASSAGLTNVLTF
TGTGCCAGCAGCGCGGGCCTCACCAACGTCCTGACTTTC
>TRBD2|TRBJ2-3|TRBV19|-
CASGPVFGLAGEYTQYF
TGTGCCAGTGGGCCCGTGTTCGGACTAGCGGGGGAGTATACGCAGTATTTT
>-|TRBJ1-2|TRBV18|-
CASSTQEGFGYTF
TGTGCCAGCTCAACACAGGAGGGCTTTGGCTACACCTTC
>TRBD1|TRBJ2-7|TRBV6-5|-
CASRTTGTASYEQYF
TGTGCCAGCAGAACTACCGGGACAGCTTCCTACGAGCAGTACTTC
>TRBD1|TRBJ2-6|TRBV18|-
CASSQPGQGASGANVLTF
TGTGCCAGCTCACAACCGGGACAGGGGGCGTCTGGGGCCAACGTCCTGACTTTC
>TRBD2|TRBJ2-5|TRBV29-1|-
CSVEGLAETQYF
TGCAGCGTTGAAGGACTAGCTGAGACCCAGTACTTC
>-|TRBJ2-3|TRBV10-1|-
CASSESPEGDTQYF
TGCGCCAGCAGTGAGTCCCCGGAGGGGGATACGCAGTATTTT
>-|TRBJ1-1|TRBV30|once
CAWSLTGTEAFF
TGTGCCTGGAGTCTTACCGGGACAGAAGCTTTCTTT
>-|TRBJ2-3|TRBV10-1|-
CASSESGSTDTQYF
TGCGCCAGCAGTGAATCGGGGAGCACAGATACGCAGTATTTT
>-|TRBJ2-1|TRBV7-9|-
CASSLVTISNEQFF
TGTGCCAGCAGCTTAGTCACGATCAGCAATGAGCAGTTCTTC
>-|TRBJ2-7|TRBV6-5|-
CASSYSPGSYEQYF
TGTGCCAGCAGTTATAGTCCGGGGTCCTACGAGCAGTACTTC
>TRBD1|TRBJ2-7|TRBV19|-
CASSMKGQYYEQYF
TGTGCCAGTAGTATGAAGGGACAGTACTACGAGCAGTACTTC
>-|TRBJ2-1|TRBV18|-
CASSPNRRASEQFF
TGTGCCAGCTCACCAAATCGCAGGGCTAGTGAGCAGTTCTTC
>-|TRBJ1-2|TRBV27|-
CASSLKSSYGYTF
TGTGCCAGCAGTTTAAAGTCCAGCTATGGCTACACCTTC
>TRBD1|TRBJ2-3|TRBV9|-
CASSETPQGQGGTQYF
TGTGCCAGCAGCGAGACCCCCCAGGGACAGGGAGGTACGCAGTATTTT
>TRBD2|TRBJ2-7|TRBV7-9|-
CASSFSGGGPYEQYF
TGTGCCAGCAGCTTTAGCGGGGGAGGCCCCTACGAGCAGTACTTC
>TRBD2|TRBJ2-3|TRBV15|-
CATSPWTSPTDTQYF
TGTGCCACCAGCCCCTGGACTAGCCCAACAGATACGCAGTATTTT
>TRBD1|TRBJ2-7|TRBV5-1|-
CASSSRTGLGYEQYF
TGCGCCAGCAGCTCCCGGACAGGGTTAGGCTACGAGCAGTACTTC
>TRBD2|TRBJ2-7|TRBV5-8|-
CASSSYGGGPWGNEQYF
TGTGCCAGCAGCTCTTACGGGGGGGGTCCCTGGGGAAACGAGCAGTACTTC